This T cell receptor (beta chain) was identified in a study of T cells after yellow fever vaccination. Study outcomes and limitations: At around 95% for CD4 and about 88% for CD8, most primary-vaccination clones showed up again after the booster. The study found a weaker secondary response that peaked faster, day 5 versus 15.

This clonotype came up many times. The target antigen is unknown. V lost 1 base and J lost 1, with 16 bases in between. CDR3 size: 16 residues. Germline values: CDR1 DFQATT, CDR2 SNEGSKA (reference sequence). UMIs and a universal primer site were added when TCR cDNA was made by 5'RACE template switching. Each CDR3 protein gets one entry after TCRdb re-called the 5' RACE reads with MiXCR. The sample contains 350,000 or so distinct CDR3 sequences, less than 9.5% of which appear only once. This TCR was recovered from a man aged 18 to 29 who received the YFV17D yellow fever vaccine. This material consisted of PBMCs, taken roughly 47 days after the first yellow fever vaccination. V gene TRBV20-1 combines with J gene TRBJ1-1; the D is unclear. CDR3 DNA sequence: TGCAGTGCTAGAGGTTGGATCGCCCGCCGGAACACTGAAGCTTTCTTT. Amino acid sequence: CSARGWIARRNTEAFF.